This T cell receptor (beta chain) was obtained from a study of T cell repertoires in cytomegalovirus infection. Study-wide context: HLA-B-restricted CMV epitopes that are well studied, plus recently identified HLA-C-restricted ones, were used by the study. CMV infection and matching HLA type were both indicated by public TCR beta signatures. Points from the study as a whole: Cumulative frequency (of public TCR beta family members) identified carriers of CMV plus the relevant HLA.

Germline-derived CDR1 and CDR2 are LGHDT and YNNKEL (reference sequence). The V segment lost 3 bases and the J segment 2 bases; nucleotides outside the gene matches: 6. CDR3 length: 15 residues. This clonotype was detected only a few times. The antigen is unknown. A single record per CDR3 protein comes from TCRdb applying MiXCR to the reads. The data contain more than 250,000 distinct CDR3 sequences, roughly 25% of them singletons. The chain has TRBV3-1 and TRBJ2-7, with 8 bases identical to TRBD2. The sample was cultured PBMCs, taken from culture after CMV antigen stimulation. The TCR sequence derives from a human donor in good health (CMV status not recorded). Some clones in this sample may be carry-over from other donors' samples. The CDR3 bases are TGTGCCAGCAGCCACCTGTCGGGGGGGACCTACGAGCAGTACTTC. Amino acid sequence: CASSHLSGGTYEQYF.